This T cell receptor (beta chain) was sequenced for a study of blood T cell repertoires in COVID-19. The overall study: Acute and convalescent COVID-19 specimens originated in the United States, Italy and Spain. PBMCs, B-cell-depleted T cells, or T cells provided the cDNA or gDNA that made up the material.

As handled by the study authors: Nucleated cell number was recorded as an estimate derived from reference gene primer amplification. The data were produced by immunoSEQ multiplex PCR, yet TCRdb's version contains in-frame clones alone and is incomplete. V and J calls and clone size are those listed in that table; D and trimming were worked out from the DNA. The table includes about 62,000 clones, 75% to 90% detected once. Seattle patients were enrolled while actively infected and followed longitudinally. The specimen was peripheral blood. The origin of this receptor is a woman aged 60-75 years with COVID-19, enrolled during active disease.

Written as DNA, the CDR3 is TGTGCCAGCTCACCAGAGACAGGGAACTATGGCTACACCTTC. Protein: CASSPETGNYGYTF. The V gene is TRBV18, the J gene TRBJ1-2; TRBD1 matches at 7 bases. The germline CDR1 and CDR2 sequences are KGHSH and LQKENI. The CDR3 runs 14 residues. The ends lost 2 bases at V and 2 bases at J; junction bases unmatched: 2.